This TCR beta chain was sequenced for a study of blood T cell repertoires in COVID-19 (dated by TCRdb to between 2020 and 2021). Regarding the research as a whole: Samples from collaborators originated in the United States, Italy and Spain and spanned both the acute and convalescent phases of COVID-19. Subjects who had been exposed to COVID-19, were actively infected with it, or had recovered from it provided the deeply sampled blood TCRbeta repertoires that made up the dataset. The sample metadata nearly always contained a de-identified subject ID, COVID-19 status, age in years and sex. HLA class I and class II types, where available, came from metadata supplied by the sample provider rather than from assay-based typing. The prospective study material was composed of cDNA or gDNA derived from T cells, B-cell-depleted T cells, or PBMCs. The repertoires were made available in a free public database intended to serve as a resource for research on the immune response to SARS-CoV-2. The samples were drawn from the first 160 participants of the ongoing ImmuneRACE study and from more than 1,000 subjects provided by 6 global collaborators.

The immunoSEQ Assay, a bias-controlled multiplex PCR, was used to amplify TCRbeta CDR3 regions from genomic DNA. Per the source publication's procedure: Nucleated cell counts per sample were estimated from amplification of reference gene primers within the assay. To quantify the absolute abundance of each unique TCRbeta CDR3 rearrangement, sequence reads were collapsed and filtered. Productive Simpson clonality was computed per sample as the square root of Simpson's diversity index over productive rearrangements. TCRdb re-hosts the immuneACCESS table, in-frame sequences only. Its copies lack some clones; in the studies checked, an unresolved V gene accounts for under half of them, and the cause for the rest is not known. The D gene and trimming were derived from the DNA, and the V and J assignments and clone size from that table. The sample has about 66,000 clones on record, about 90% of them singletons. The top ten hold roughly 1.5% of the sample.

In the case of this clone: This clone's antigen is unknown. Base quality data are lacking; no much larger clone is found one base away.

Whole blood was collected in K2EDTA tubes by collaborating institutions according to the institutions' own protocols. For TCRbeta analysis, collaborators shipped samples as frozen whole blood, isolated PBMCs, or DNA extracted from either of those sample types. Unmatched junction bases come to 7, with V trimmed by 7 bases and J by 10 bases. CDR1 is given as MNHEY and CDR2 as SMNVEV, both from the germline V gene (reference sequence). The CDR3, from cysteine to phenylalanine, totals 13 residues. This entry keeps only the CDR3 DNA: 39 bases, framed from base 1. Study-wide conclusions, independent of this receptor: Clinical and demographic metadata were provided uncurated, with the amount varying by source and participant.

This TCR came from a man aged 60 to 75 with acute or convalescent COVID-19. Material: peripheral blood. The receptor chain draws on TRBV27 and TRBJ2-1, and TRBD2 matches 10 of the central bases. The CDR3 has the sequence CASTSGGVGEQFF. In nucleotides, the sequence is TGTGCCAGCACAAGCGGGGGGGTGGGAGAGCAGTTCTTC.